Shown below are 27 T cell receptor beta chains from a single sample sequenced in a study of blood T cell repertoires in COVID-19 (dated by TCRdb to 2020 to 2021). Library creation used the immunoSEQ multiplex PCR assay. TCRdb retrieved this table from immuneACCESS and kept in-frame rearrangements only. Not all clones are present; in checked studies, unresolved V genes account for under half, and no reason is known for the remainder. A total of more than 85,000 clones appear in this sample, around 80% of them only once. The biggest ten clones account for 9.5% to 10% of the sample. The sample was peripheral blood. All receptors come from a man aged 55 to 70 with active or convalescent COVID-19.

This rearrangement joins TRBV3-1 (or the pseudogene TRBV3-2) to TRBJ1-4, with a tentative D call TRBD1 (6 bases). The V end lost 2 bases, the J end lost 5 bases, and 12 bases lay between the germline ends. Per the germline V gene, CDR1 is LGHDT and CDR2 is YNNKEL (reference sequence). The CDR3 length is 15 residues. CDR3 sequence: CASSQSGQRNEKLFF. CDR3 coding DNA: TGTGCCAGCAGCCAATCAGGACAGCGAAATGAAAAACTGTTTTTT.

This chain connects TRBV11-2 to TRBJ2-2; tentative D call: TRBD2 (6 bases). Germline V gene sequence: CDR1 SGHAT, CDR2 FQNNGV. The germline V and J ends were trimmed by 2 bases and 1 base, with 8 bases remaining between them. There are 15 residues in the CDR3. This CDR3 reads CASSLTGVNTGELFF. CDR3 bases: TGTGCCAGCAGCTTAACGGGAGTGAACACCGGGGAGCTGTTTTTT.

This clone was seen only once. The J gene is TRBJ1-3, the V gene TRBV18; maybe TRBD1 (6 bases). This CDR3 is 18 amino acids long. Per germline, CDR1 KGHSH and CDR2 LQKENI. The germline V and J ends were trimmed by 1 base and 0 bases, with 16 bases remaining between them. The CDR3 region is CASSPLGTFSSSGNTIYF. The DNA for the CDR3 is TGTGCCAGCTCACCACTGGGGACATTCTCAAGCTCTGGAAACACCATATATTTT.

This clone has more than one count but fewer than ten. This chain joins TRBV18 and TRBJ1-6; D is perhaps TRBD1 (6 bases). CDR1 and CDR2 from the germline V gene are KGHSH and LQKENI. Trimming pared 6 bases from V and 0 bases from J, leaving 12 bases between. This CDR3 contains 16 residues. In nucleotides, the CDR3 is TGTGCCAGCTCGGGGACACCGTACTCCTATAATTCACCCCTCCACTTT. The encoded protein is CASSGTPYSYNSPLHF.

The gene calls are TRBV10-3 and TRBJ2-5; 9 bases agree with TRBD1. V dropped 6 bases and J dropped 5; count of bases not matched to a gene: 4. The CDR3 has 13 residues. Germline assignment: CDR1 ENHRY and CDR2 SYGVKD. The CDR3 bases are TGTGCCATCAGCGGACAGGGGTCGGAGACCCAGTACTTC. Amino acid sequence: CAISGQGSETQYF.

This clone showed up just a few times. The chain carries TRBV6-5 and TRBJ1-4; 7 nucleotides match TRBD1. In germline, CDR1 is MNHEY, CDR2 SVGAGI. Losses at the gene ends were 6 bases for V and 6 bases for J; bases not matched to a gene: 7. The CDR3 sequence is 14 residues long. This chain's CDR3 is CASSETGSYEKLFF. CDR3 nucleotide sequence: TGTGCCAGCAGCGAGACAGGGTCATATGAAAAACTGTTTTTT.

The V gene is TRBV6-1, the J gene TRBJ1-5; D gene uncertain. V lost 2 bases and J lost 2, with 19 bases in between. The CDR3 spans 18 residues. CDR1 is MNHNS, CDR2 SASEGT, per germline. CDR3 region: CASSELHRYYSGNQPQHF. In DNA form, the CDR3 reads TGTGCCAGCAGTGAACTGCACAGATACTATAGCGGCAATCAGCCCCAGCATTTT.

CDR3 amino acids: CASSPDRGTEAFF. CDR3 coding DNA: TGTGCCAGCAGCCCTGACAGGGGGACTGAAGCTTTCTTT. This sequence joins TRBV5-6 and TRBJ1-1; 9 nucleotides match TRBD1. V was clipped by 4 bases and J by 5 bases; unmatched bases: 3. CDR3 length equals 13 residues. Germline CDR1 and CDR2: SGHDT and YYEEEE.

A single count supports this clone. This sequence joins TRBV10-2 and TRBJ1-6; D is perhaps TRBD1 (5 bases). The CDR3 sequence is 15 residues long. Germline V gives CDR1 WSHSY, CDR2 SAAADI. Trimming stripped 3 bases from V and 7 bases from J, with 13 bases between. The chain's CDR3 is CASSDQGRRNSPLHF. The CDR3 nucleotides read TGCGCCAGCAGTGATCAGGGAAGGAGAAATTCACCCCTCCACTTT.

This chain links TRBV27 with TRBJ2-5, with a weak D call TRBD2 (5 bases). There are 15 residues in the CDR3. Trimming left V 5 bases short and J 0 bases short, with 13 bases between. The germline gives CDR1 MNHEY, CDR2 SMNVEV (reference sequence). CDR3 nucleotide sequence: TGTGCCAGCAGTCCCCTGCGGGCTTACCAAGAGACCCAGTACTTC. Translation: CASSPLRAYQETQYF.

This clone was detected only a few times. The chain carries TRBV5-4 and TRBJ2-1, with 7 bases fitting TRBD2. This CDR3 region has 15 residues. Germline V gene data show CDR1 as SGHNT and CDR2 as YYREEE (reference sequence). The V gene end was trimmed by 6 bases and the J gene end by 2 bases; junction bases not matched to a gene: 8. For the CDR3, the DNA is TGTGCCAGCACCCCGGCGGGAGATCCCTACAATGAGCAGTTCTTC. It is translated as CASTPAGDPYNEQFF.

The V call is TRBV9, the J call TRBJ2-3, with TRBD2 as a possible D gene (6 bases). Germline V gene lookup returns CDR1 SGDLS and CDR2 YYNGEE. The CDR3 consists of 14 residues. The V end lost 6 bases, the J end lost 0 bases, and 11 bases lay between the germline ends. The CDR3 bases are TGTGCCAGCACGCGGGATCCTAGCACAGATACGCAGTATTTT. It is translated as CASTRDPSTDTQYF.

The CDR3 reads CASSHGGSSGNTIYF. The CDR3 nucleotides are TGTGCCAGCAGCCATGGGGGGTCCTCTGGAAACACCATATATTTT. The chain has TRBV7-2 and TRBJ1-3, with TRBD1 as a possible D gene (5 bases). This CDR3 is built from 15 residues. Germline CDR1 is SGHTA and CDR2 is FQGNSA. Trimming cost V 5 bases and J 0 bases, with 11 bases left between them.

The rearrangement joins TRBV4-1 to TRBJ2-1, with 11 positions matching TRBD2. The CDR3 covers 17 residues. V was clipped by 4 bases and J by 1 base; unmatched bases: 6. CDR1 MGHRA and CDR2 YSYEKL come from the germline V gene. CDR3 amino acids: CASSLAGGFGSYNEQFF. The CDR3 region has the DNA TGCGCCAGCAGCCTAGCGGGAGGGTTCGGATCCTACAATGAGCAGTTCTTC.

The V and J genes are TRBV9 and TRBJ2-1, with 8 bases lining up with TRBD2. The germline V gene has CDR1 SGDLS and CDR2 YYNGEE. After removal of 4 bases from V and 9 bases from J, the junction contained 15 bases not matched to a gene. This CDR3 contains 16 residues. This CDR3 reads CASSRRTSGGLSEQFF. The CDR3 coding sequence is TGTGCCAGCAGCCGTAGAACTAGCGGAGGCCTTAGTGAGCAGTTCTTC.

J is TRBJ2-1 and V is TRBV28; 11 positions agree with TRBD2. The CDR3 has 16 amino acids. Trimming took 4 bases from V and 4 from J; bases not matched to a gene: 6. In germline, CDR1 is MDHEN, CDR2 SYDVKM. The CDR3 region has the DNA TGTGCCAGCAGTTCAGTAGGACTAGCGGGTTACAATGAGCAGTTCTTC. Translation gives CASSSVGLAGYNEQFF.

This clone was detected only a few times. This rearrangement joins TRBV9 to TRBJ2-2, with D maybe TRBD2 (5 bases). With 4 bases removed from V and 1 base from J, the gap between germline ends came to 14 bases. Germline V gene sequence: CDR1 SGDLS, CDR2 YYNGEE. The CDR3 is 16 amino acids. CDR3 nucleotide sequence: TGTGCCAGCAGCCTTCGGACTGGGATGAACACCGGGGAGCTGTTTTTT. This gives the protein CASSLRTGMNTGELFF.

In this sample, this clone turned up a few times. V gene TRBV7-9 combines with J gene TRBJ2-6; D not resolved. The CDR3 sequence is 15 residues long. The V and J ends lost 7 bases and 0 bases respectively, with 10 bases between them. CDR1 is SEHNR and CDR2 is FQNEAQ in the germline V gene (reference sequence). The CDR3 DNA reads TGTGCCAGCACCCTCGCAGGCTCTGGGGCCAACGTCCTGACTTTC. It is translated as CASTLAGSGANVLTF. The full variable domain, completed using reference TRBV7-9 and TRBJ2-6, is DTGVSQNPRHKITKRGQNVTFRCDPISEHNRLYWYRQTLGQGPEFLTYFQNEAQLEKSRLLSDRFSAERPKGSFSTLEIQRTEQGDSAMYLCASTLAGSGANVLTFGAGSRLTVL.

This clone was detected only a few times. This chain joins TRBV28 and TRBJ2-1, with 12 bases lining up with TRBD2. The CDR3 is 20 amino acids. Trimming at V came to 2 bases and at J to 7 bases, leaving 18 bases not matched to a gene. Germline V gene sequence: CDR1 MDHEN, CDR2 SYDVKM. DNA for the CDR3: TGTGCCAGCAGTTTACCTACTAGCGGGAGGTCGACGGATCGGGAAAATGAGCAGTTCTTC. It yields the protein CASSLPTSGRSTDRENEQFF.

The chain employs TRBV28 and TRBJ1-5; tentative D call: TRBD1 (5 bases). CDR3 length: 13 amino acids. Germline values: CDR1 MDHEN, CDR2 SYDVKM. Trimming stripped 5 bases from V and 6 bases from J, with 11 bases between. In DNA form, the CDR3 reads TGTGCCAGCAGTCCCCGGGGGGTTCAGCCCCAGCATTTT. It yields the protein CASSPRGVQPQHF.

DNA for the CDR3: TGTGCCAGCAGTTTCCCCTTCATCCGAGACAGGGGAATAGGGTACAATGAGCAGTTCTTC. Its translation: CASSFPFIRDRGIGYNEQFF. The chain joins TRBV28 to TRBJ2-1; 8 nucleotides line up with TRBD1. The trim removed 3 bases at V and 4 bases at J, leaving 20 bases unmatched. The CDR3 has 20 residues. The V gene's germline CDR1 is MDHEN and CDR2 SYDVKM.

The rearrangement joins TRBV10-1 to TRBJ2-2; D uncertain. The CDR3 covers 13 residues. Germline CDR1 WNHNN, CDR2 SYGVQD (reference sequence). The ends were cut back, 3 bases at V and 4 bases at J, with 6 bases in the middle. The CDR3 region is CASSEPSTGELFF. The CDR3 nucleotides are TGCGCCAGCAGTGAACCGAGCACCGGGGAGCTGTTTTTT.

The CDR3 DNA reads TGTGCCAGCAGTTACGTGGTTTTGAGCTACTATGGCTACACCTTC. This codes for CASSYVVLSYYGYTF. V gene TRBV6-2 or TRBV6-3 combines with J gene TRBJ1-2, with D uncertain. Trimming left V 2 bases short and J 3 bases short, with 13 bases between. This CDR3 has 15 amino acids. CDR1 MNHEY and CDR2 SVGEGT come from the germline V gene.

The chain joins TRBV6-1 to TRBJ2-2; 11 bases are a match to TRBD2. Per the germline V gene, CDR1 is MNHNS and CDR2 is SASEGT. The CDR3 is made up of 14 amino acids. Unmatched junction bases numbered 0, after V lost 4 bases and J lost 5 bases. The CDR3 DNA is TGTGCCAGCAGTGGGACTAGCGGGACCGGGGAGCTGTTTTTT. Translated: CASSGTSGTGELFF.

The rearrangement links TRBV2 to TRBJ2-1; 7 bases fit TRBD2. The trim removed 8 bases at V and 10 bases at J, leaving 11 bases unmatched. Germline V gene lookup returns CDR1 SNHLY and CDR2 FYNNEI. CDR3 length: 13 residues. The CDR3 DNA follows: TGTGCCAGCCGGAGGGAGGGCCAAGGAGAGCAGTTCTTC. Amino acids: CASRREGQGEQFF.

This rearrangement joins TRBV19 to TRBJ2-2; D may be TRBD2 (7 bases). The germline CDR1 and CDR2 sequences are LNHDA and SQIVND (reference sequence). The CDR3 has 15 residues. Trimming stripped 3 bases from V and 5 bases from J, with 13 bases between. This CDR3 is CASSIAGEGTGELFF. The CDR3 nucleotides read TGTGCCAGTAGTATTGCAGGGGAGGGGACCGGGGAGCTGTTTTTT.

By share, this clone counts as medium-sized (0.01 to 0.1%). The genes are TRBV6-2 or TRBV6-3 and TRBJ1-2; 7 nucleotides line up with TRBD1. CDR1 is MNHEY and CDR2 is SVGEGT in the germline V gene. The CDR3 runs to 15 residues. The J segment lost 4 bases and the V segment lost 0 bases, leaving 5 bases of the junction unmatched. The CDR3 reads CASSYSLAGGYGYTF. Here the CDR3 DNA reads TGTGCCAGCAGTTACTCCCTGGCAGGGGGCTATGGCTACACCTTC.